Presented here are 4 T cell receptor beta chains from one specimen sequenced in a study of control samples from healthy donors and cancer patients. Data came from immunoSEQ multiplex PCR; TCRdb stores just in-frame clones and leaves some out. Found here are 110,000 to 150,000 clones, about 94% of them singletons; the top ten hold approximately 15%. Sequenced sample: PBMCs. The receptors were gathered from a man in his sixties with colorectal cancer.

V is TRBV29-1 and J is TRBJ1-1, with D tentatively TRBD1 (5 bases). This CDR3 has 13 residues. V was trimmed by 4 bases and J by 5 bases, leaving 14 bases between them. Germline V CDR1 and CDR2: SQVTM, ANQGSEA. The CDR3 nucleotides read TGCAGCGTTGGGCAGGGTAGAAATACTGAAGCTTTCTTT. Amino acids: CSVGQGRNTEAFF.

The CDR3 nucleotides are TGTGCCAGCAGCTTAGTGGCAGGGGTTAATACAGATACGCAGTATTTT. Residues: CASSLVAGVNTDTQYF. The rearrangement joins TRBV7-2 to TRBJ2-3; TRBD1 might be the D (6 bases). The germline V gene encodes CDR1 SGHTA and CDR2 FQGNSA. Between the trimmed V and J ends, which lost 1 base and 3 bases, there was a span of 14 bases. The CDR3 has 16 amino acids.

This clone appeared a single time. J is TRBJ2-7 and V is TRBV2, with 11 bases aligning to TRBD1. CDR1 and CDR2 from the germline V gene are SNHLY and FYNNEI. The CDR3 runs 16 residues. V was clipped by 7 bases and J by 10 bases; unmatched bases: 18. This CDR3 is CASTYTGGGQGESQYF. CDR3 nucleotides: TGTGCCAGCACCTACACTGGTGGGGGACAGGGGGAAAGTCAGTACTTC.

The chain carries TRBV29-1 and TRBJ2-5; D perhaps matches TRBD1 (5 bases). V lost 3 bases to trimming and J lost 7 bases, with 15 bases between them. Germline CDR1 and CDR2: SQVTM and ANQGSEA. The CDR3 runs to 13 residues. CDR3 loop: CSVEAGQMGTQYF. CDR3 nucleotides: TGCAGCGTTGAGGCCGGACAAATGGGGACCCAGTACTTC.